Shown below are 10 T cell receptor beta chains from a single sample sequenced in a study of response to subunit inactivated influenza vaccine. TCRdb redid the calling of the RT-PCR reads with MiXCR, one entry per CDR3 protein. The sample yields 500,000 to 600,000 distinct CDR3 sequences, roughly 10% seen once. The sample was also linked to a second study, of T cells expressing NK-cell markers. As that report states: Researchers built TCR beta cDNA using 5'RACE template switching with UMIs.

Sequenced material: PBMCs from blood, taken on the day of vaccination. The receptors come from a man aged 45-65 years who received an inactivated influenza vaccine.

This clonotype has ten or more counts. The chain couples TRBV4-1 to TRBJ2-7, with TRBD1 matching over 8 bases. Germline CDR1 is MGHRA and CDR2 is YSYEKL. V lost 1 base and J lost 4; bases outside the gene matches: 6. The CDR3 has 15 residues. The CDR3 coding sequence is TGCGCCAGCAGCCAAGTGGGGACAGGAATGTACGAGCAGTACTTC. Translated, it gives CASSQVGTGMYEQYF.

Written as DNA, the CDR3 is TGTGCCAGCAGGGGGACAGGGGTTGATACGCAGTATTTT. Its protein is CASRGTGVDTQYF. The V gene is TRBV2, the J gene TRBJ2-3, with 10 bases identical to TRBD1. J was trimmed by 6 bases and V by 6 bases; bases with no gene match: 3. Per germline, CDR1 SNHLY and CDR2 FYNNEI. This CDR3 region has 13 residues.

The sample holds a few counts of this clonotype. V gene TRBV6-2 or TRBV6-3 combines with J gene TRBJ2-1; 7 nucleotides align to TRBD2. The CDR3 totals 14 residues. Germline V gives CDR1 MNHEY, CDR2 SVGEGT. V trimming: 3 bases; J trimming: 7 bases; junction bases outside the gene matches: 6. The DNA of the CDR3 is TGTGCCAGCAGTTATTTGGGGGGGGGGAATGAGCAGTTCTTC. Translated, it gives CASSYLGGGNEQFF.

This clonotype was detected once. The V and J genes are TRBV6-1 and TRBJ2-7; TRBD1 aligns across 9 bases. The CDR3 totals 15 residues. With V trimmed by 5 bases and J by 1 base, 6 bases remained unmatched. Germline values: CDR1 MNHNS, CDR2 SASEGT. The CDR3 reads CASSRGTGTSYEQYF. The CDR3 DNA reads as TGTGCCAGCAGTCGTGGGACAGGGACATCCTACGAGCAGTACTTC.

This clonotype was recorded a few times. The chain is built from TRBV29-1 and TRBJ1-5, with D perhaps matching TRBD1 (5 bases). Germline CDR1 and CDR2: SQVTM and ANQGSEA. V shed 5 bases and J shed 5 bases, with 13 bases lying between them. CDR3 size: 13 residues. CDR3 residues: CSVKVGGHQPQHF. The DNA for the CDR3 is TGCAGCGTTAAGGTCGGGGGACATCAGCCCCAGCATTTT.

This clonotype was seen a handful of times. J is TRBJ1-2 and V is TRBV7-9, with 7 bases matching TRBD1. Germline-derived CDR1 and CDR2 are SEHNR and FQNEAQ (reference sequence). The trim removed 5 bases at V and 7 bases at J, leaving 10 bases unmatched. The CDR3 consists of 14 residues. The CDR3 is CASSPTGFDAGYTF. The CDR3, as DNA: TGTGCCAGCAGCCCGACAGGGTTTGACGCTGGCTACACCTTC. Full variable domain (missing parts from reference TRBV7-9 and TRBJ1-2): DTGVSQNPRHKITKRGQNVTFRCDPISEHNRLYWYRQTLGQGPEFLTYFQNEAQLEKSRLLSDRFSAERPKGSFSTLEIQRTEQGDSAMYLCASSPTGFDAGYTFGSGTRLTVV.

The rearrangement uses TRBV6-2 or TRBV6-3 and TRBJ2-5, with D perhaps TRBD1 (5 bases). This CDR3 is 13 amino acids long. In germline, CDR1 is MNHEY, CDR2 SVGEGT. The V end lost 4 bases, the J end lost 4 bases, and 10 bases lay between the germline ends. The CDR3 nucleotides are TGTGCCAGCAGTTGGGGCGTCGGAGAGACCCAGTACTTC. Its translation is CASSWGVGETQYF.

This clonotype has just a few counts. A single base separates this from a much larger clone, so it may be a read error. The chain links TRBV7-2 to TRBJ2-2; no clear D gene. V shed 5 bases and J shed 6 bases, with 4 bases lying between them. Germline V gene data show CDR1 as SGHTA and CDR2 as FQGNSA. This CDR3 has 11 amino acids. CDR3: CASSPAGELFF. The DNA of the CDR3 is TGTGCCAGCAGCCCAGCCGGGGAGCTGTTTTTT.

This clonotype appeared many times. The chain couples TRBV12-3 or TRBV12-4 to TRBJ2-1; D may match TRBD1 or TRBD2 (5 bases each). The CDR3 extends over 15 amino acids. V lost 7 bases and J 4 bases, leaving 17 bases between the germline ends. CDR3: CASTPPGAEYNEQFF. The CDR3 DNA reads as TGTGCCAGCACCCCCCCCGGGGCTGAGTACAATGAGCAGTTCTTC.

This clonotype was recorded a few times. This chain links TRBV4-3 with TRBJ2-2; D gene unclear. The germline V and J ends were trimmed by 1 base and 6 bases, with 9 bases remaining between them. This CDR3 is 14 amino acids long. Germline V gene lookup returns CDR1 LGHNA and CDR2 YSLEER. CDR3 bases: TGCGCCAGCAGCCAAGGGCAGGTGCCCGGGGAGCTGTTTTTT. Its translation: CASSQGQVPGELFF.